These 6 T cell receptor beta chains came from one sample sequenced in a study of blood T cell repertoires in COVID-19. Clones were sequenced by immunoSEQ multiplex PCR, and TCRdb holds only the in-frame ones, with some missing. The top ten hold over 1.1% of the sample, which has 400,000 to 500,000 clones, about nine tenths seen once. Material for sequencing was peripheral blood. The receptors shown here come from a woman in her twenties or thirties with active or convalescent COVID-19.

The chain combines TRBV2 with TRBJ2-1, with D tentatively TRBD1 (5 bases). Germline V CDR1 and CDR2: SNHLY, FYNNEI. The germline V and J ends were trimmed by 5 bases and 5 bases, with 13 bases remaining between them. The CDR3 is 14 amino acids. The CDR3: CASSSGSNHNEQFF. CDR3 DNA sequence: TGTGCCAGCAGTTCAGGGTCGAATCACAATGAGCAGTTCTTC. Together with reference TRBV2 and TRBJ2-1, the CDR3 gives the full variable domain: EPEVTQTPSHQVTQMGQEVILRCVPISNHLYFYWYRQILGQKVEFLVSFYNNEISEKSEIFDDQFSVERPDGSNFTLKIRSTKLEDSAMYFCASSSGSNHNEQFFGPGTRLTVL.

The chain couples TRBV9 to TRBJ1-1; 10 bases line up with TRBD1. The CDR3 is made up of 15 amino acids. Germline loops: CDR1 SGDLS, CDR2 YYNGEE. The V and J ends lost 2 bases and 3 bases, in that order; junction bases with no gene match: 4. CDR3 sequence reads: CASSVRTGGDTEAFF. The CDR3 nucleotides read TGTGCCAGCAGCGTCCGGACAGGGGGGGACACTGAAGCTTTCTTT.

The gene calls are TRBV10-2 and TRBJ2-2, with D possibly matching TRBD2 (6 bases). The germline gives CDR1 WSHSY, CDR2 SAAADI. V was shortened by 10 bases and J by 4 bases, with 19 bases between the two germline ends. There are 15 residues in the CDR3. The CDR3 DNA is TGCGCCACGCTGGTGGGGGGTAAAAGCACCGGGGAGCTGTTTTTT. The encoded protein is CATLVGGKSTGELFF.

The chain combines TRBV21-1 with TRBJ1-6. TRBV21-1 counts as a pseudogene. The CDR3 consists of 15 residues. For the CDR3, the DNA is TGTGCCAGCAGCGGTACGGGATCCGATAATTCACCCCTCCACTTT. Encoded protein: CASSGTGSDNSPLHF.

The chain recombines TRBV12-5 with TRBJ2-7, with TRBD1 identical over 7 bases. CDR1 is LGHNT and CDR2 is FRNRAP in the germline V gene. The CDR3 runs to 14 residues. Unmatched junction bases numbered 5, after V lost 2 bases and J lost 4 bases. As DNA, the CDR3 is TGTGCTAGTGGTTTGAAGACAGGGAAATACGAGCAGTACTTC. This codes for CASGLKTGKYEQYF.

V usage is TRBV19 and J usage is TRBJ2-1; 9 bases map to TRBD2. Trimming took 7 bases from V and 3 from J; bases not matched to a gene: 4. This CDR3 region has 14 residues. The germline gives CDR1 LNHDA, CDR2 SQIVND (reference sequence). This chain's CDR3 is CASKSGRSYNEQFF. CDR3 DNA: TGTGCCAGTAAAAGCGGGAGGAGCTACAATGAGCAGTTCTTC.